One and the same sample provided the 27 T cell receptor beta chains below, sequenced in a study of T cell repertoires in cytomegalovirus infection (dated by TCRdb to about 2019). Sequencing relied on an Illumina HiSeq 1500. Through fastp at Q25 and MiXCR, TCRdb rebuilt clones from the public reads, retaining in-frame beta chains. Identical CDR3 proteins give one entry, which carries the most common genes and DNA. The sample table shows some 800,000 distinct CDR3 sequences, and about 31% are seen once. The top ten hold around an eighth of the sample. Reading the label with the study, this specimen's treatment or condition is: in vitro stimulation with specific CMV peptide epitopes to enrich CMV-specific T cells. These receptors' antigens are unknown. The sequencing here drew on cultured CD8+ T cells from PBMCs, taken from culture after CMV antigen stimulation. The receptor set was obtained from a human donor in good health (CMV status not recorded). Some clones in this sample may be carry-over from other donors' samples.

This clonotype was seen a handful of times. This chain's CDR3 is CASKFGGTLTEAFF. The DNA for the CDR3 is TGTGCCAGCAAATTTGGGGGGACGCTCACTGAAGCTTTCTTT. The chain joins TRBV27 to TRBJ1-1; the D gene is possibly TRBD1 (5 bases). V lost 7 bases and J lost 4, with 16 bases in between. The CDR3 has 14 residues. Germline CDR1 reads MNHEY; CDR2 reads SMNVEV (reference sequence).

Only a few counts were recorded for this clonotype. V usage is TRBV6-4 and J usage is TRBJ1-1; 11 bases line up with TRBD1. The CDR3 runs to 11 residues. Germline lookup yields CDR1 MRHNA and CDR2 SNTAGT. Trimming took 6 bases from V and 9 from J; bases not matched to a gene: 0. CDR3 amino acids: CASRDRGQAFF. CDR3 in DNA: TGTGCCAGCAGGGACAGGGGGCAAGCTTTCTTT.

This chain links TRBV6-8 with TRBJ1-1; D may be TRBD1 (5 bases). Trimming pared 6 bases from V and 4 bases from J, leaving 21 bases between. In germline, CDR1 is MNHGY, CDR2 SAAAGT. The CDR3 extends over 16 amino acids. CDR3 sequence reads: CASSGPSGMVFTEAFF. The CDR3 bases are TGTGCCAGCAGCGGACCCTCAGGGATGGTGTTCACTGAAGCTTTCTTT.

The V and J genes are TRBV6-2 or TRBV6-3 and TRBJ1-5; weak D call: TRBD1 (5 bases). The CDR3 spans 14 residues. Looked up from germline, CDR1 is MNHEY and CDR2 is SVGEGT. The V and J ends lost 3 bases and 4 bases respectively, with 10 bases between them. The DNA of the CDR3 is TGTGCCAGCAGTTATGGGGGGAGGAATCAGCCCCAGCATTTT. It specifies CASSYGGRNQPQHF.

This CDR3 is CASSVGPYEETQYF. The CDR3 region has the DNA TGTGCCAGCAGCGTTGGACCATATGAAGAGACCCAGTACTTC. This chain connects TRBV11-2 to TRBJ2-5; D is ambiguous. From germline, CDR1 is SGHAT and CDR2 FQNNGV. This CDR3 comprises 14 residues. The V end lost 5 bases, the J end lost 3 bases, and 13 bases lay between the germline ends.

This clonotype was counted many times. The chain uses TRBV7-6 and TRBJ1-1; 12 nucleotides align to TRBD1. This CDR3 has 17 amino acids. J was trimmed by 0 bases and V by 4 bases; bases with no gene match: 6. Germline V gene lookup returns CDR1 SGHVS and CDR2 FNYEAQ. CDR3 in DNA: TGTGCCAGCAGCTCGGGACAGGGGGCGAATATGAACACTGAAGCTTTCTTT. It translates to CASSSGQGANMNTEAFF.

The DNA of the CDR3 is TGTGCCAGCAGCAAGGGGGGGACCTACGAGCAGTACGTC. This codes for CASSKGGTYEQYV. The rearrangement joins TRBV6-1 to TRBJ2-7; D possibly corresponds to TRBD2 (7 bases). Germline CDR1 reads MNHNS; CDR2 reads SASEGT. V was cut by 6 bases and J by 2 bases, with 11 bases left in between. The CDR3 loop spans 13 amino acids.

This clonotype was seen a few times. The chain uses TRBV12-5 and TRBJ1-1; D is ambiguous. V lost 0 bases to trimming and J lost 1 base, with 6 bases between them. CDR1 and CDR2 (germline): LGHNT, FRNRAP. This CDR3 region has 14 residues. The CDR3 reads CASGLVGRNTEAFF. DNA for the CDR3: TGTGCTAGTGGTTTGGTGGGCAGGAACACTGAAGCTTTCTTT.

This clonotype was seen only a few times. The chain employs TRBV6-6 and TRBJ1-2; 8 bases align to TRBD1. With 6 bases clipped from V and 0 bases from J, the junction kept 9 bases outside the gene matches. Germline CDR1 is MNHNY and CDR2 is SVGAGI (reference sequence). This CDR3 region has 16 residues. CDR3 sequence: CASRLQGDQANYGYTF. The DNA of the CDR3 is TGTGCCAGCAGGCTACAGGGGGACCAAGCTAACTATGGCTACACCTTC.

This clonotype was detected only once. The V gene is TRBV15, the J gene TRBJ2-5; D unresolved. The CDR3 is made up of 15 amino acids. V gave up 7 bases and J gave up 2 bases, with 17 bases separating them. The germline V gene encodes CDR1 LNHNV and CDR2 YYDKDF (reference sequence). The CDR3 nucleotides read TGTGCCACCAAACCGGGCCGCAGAATTCAAGAGACCCAGTACTTC. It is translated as CATKPGRRIQETQYF.

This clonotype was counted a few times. The CDR3 bases are TGCGCCAGCAGCGAGACAGGGGCGCACACTGAAGCTTTCTTT. It encodes CASSETGAHTEAFF. This sequence joins TRBV10-2 and TRBJ1-1, with 8 bases that match TRBD1. The J segment lost 3 bases and the V segment lost 6 bases, leaving 6 bases of the junction unmatched. The CDR3 is 14 residues long. The germline V gene encodes CDR1 WSHSY and CDR2 SAAADI.

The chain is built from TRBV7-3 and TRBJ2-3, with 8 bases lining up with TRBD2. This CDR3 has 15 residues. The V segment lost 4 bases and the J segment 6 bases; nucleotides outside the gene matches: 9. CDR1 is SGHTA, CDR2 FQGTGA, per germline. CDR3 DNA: TGTGCCAGCAGCTCCGTAGGCGGGGGGTTGGATACGCAGTATTTT. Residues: CASSSVGGGLDTQYF.

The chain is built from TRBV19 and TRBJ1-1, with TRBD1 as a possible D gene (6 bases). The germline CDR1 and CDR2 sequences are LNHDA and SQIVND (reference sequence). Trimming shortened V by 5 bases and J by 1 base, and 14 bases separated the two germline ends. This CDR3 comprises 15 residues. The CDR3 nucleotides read TGTGCCAGTAGTCGCCGCGGGGGGGCGAACACTGAAGCTTTCTTT. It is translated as CASSRRGGANTEAFF.

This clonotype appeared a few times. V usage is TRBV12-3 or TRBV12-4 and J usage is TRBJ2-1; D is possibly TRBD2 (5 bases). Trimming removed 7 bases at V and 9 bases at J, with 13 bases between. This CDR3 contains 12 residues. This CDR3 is CASTYTGIEQFF. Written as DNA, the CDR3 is TGTGCCAGCACCTACACGGGGATTGAGCAGTTCTTC.

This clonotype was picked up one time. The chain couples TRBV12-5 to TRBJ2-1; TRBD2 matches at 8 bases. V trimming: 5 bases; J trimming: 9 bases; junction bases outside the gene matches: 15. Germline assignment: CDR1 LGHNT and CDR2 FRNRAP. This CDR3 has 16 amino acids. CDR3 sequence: CASGLPPFGGATEQFF. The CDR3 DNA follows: TGTGCTAGTGGTCTTCCTCCTTTCGGGGGGGCCACTGAGCAGTTCTTC.

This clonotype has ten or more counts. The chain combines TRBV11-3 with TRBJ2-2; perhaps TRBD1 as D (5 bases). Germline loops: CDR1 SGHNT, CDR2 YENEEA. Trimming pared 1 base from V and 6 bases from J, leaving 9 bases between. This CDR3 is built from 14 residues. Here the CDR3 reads CASSLGLGPGELFF. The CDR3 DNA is TGTGCCAGCAGCTTAGGATTGGGGCCCGGGGAGCTGTTTTTT.

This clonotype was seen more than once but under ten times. CDR3 nucleotides: TGCGCCAGCAGCCAGGCCCGCGTGGGGCTGCAGGAAAAACTGTTTTTT. Translation gives CASSQARVGLQEKLFF. The rearrangement links TRBV4-1 to TRBJ1-4; D possibly corresponds to TRBD1 (5 bases). Germline V gene data show CDR1 as MGHRA and CDR2 as YSYEKL. V was clipped by 3 bases and J by 8 bases, with 19 bases between them. This CDR3 has 16 amino acids.

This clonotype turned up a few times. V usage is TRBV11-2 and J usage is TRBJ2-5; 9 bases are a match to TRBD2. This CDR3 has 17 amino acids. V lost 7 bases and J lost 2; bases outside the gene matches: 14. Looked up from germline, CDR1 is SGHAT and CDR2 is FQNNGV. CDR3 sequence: CASTTVGRGGNQETQYF. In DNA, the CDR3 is TGTGCCAGCACCACAGTGGGGCGGGGGGGAAATCAAGAGACCCAGTACTTC.

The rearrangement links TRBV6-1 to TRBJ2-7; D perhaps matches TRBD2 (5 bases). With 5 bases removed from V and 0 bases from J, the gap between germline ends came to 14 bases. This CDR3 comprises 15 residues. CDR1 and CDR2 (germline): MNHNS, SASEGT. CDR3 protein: CASSRAEASSYEQYV. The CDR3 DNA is TGTGCCAGCAGTAGAGCGGAGGCAAGCTCCTACGAGCAGTACGTC.

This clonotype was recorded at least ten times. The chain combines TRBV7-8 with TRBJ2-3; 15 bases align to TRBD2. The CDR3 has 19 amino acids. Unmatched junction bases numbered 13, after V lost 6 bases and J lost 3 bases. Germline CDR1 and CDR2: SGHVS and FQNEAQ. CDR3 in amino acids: CASSPAGTSGGIRTDTQYF. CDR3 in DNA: TGTGCCAGCAGTCCCGCCGGGACTAGCGGGGGGATCCGGACAGATACGCAGTATTTT.

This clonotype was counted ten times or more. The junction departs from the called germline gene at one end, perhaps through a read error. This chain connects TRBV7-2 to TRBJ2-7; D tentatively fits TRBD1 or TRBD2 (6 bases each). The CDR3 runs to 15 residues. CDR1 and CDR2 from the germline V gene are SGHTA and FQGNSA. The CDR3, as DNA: TGTGCCAGCAGCCCCGGGGGAACCTTAGAGGGGGAGCGGTACTTC. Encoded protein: CASSPGGTLEGERYF.

CDR3 protein: CASSFLPGSNYGYTF. The CDR3 bases are TGTGCCAGCAGCTTCTTGCCGGGATCTAACTATGGCTACACCTTC. The chain is built from TRBV7-6 and TRBJ1-2; D not resolved. The V and J ends lost 3 bases and 0 bases respectively, with 11 bases between them. The CDR3 contains 15 residues. CDR1 is SGHVS and CDR2 is FNYEAQ in the germline V gene. The variable domain in full, completed from reference TRBV7-6 and TRBJ1-2, reads GAGVSQSPRYKVTKRGQDVALRCDPISGHVSLYWYRQALGQGPEFLTYFNYEAQQDKSGLPNDRFSAERPEGSISTLTIQRTEQRDSAMYRCASSFLPGSNYGYTFGSGTRLTVV.

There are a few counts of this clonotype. CDR3 protein: CASSRTGKNEKLFF. The CDR3 DNA follows: TGTGCCAGCAGCCGGACAGGGAAAAATGAAAAACTGTTTTTT. The V and J genes are TRBV7-9 and TRBJ1-4; 8 nucleotides align to TRBD1. The germline V gene has CDR1 SEHNR and CDR2 FQNEAQ (reference sequence). With V trimmed by 5 bases and J by 5 bases, 4 bases remained unmatched. The CDR3 covers 14 residues.

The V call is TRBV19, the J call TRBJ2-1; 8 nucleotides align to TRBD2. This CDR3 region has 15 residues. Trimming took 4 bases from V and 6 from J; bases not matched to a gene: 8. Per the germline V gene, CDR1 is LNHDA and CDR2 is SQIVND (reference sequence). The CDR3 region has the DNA TGTGCCAGTAGTAACTCGGGGGGGCCGTTCAATGAGCAGTTCTTC. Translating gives CASSNSGGPFNEQFF.

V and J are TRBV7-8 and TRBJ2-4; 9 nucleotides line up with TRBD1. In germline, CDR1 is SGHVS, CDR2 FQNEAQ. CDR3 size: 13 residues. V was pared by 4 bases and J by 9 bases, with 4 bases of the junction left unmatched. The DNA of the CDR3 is TGTGCCAGCAGCTACGGACAGGGGAGCATTCAGTACTTC. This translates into CASSYGQGSIQYF.

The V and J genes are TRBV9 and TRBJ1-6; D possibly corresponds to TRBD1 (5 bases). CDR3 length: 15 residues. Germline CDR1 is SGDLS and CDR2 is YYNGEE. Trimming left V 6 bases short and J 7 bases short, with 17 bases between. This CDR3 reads CASTLRGDGNSPLHF. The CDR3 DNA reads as TGTGCCAGCACCCTTCGGGGGGACGGCAATTCACCCCTCCACTTT. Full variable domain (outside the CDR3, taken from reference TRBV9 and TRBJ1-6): DSGVTQTPKHLITATGQRVTLRCSPRSGDLSVYWYQQSLDQGLQFLIQYYNGEERAKGNILERFSAQQFPDLHSELNLSSLELGDSALYFCASTLRGDGNSPLHFGNGTRLTVT.

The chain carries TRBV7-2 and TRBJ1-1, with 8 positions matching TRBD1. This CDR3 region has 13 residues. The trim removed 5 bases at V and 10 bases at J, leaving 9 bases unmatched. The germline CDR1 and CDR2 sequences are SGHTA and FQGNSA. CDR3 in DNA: TGTGCCAGCAGCAGGGACAGGACCGGAGGAGCTTTCTTT. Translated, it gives CASSRDRTGGAFF. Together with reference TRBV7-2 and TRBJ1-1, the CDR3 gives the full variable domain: GAGVSQSPSNKVTEKGKDVELRCDPISGHTALYWYRQSLGQGLEFLIYFQGNSAPDKSGLPSDRFSAERTGGSVSTLTIQRTQQEDSAVYLCASSRDRTGGAFFGQGTRLTVV.